This is a list of T cell receptor beta chains from one sample in a study of human T cells and chemical hapten exposure. TCRdb re-called the RACE reads through MiXCR, storing one row per CDR3 protein. The table includes 100,000 to 150,000 distinct CDR3 sequences, approximately 14% detected once. The starting material was whole blood, obtained in connection with sensitization to the hapten diphenylcyclopropenone (DPC). The source of these receptors is a man aged 18-30 years with alopecia areata. Some clones in this sample may be carry-over from other donors' samples. Each CDR3 is given with its conserved first and last residue. A D gene is named only where the DNA matches it firmly. Expanded clones are given a class, and other clones once, few, many or no size at all.

clone size,V gene,J gene,D gene,CDR3 DNA,CDR3 protein
few,TRBV9,TRBJ2-3,TRBD2,TGTGCCAGCAGCGCTCGACTAGCGGGGTTCACAGATACGCAGTATTTT,CASSARLAGFTDTQYF
NA,TRBV9,TRBJ2-3,TRBD1,TGTGCCAGCAGGGCGACAGGGCGCACAGATACGCAGTATTTT,CASRATGRTDTQYF
few,TRBV13,TRBJ2-1,NA,TGTGCCAGCAGCTTAGGCGGTCGGCGGGTTACCAATGAGCAGTTCTTC,CASSLGGRRVTNEQFF
few,TRBV5-4,TRBJ1-1,NA,TGTGCCAGCAGCTTACGACAGCTCACTGAAGCTTTCTTT,CASSLRQLTEAFF
few,TRBV6-6,TRBJ1-1,NA,TGTGCCAGCAGTTACTTTTCCGGCGGCATGAACACTGAAGCTTTCTTT,CASSYFSGGMNTEAFF
few,TRBV4-3,TRBJ2-5,TRBD1,TGCGCCAGCAGCCAAACCCCTGACAGGGGGAGAGAGACCCAGTACTTC,CASSQTPDRGRETQYF
NA,TRBV15,TRBJ1-1,NA,TGTGCCACCAGCAGACCGGTCAGGCCGAACACTGAAGCTTTCTTT,CATSRPVRPNTEAFF
few,TRBV6-6,TRBJ2-1,NA,TGTGCCAGCAGTTACGGTGCCAGGGGTTACAATGAGCAGTTCTTC,CASSYGARGYNEQFF
few,TRBV7-2,TRBJ1-5,TRBD1,TGTGCCAGCAGCTTAAGGGACAGGCAATTCAATCAGCCCCAGCATTTT,CASSLRDRQFNQPQHF
few,TRBV7-9,TRBJ1-2,NA,TGTGCCAGCAGCTTAGCTGCCGGTTTCTTACATGGCTACACCTTC,CASSLAAGFLHGYTF
NA,TRBV27,TRBJ2-7,NA,TGTGCCAGCAGTTTAGGACTAACTTACTCCTACGAGCAGTACTTC,CASSLGLTYSYEQYF
NA,TRBV20-1,TRBJ2-5,NA,TGCAGTGCTAGAGAGCCCAGGGGACTCCAAGAGACCCAGTACTTC,CSAREPRGLQETQYF
few,TRBV27,TRBJ1-5,NA,TGTGCCAGCAGTTTGTATCGGAATCAGCCCCAGCATTTT,CASSLYRNQPQHF
few,TRBV7-9,TRBJ1-3,NA,TGTGCCAGCAGCTTAGCAGTCTTGGGAAACACCATATATTTT,CASSLAVLGNTIYF
few,TRBV5-1,TRBJ2-7,NA,TGCGCCAGCAGCCAAGTCGCCGGGGTTTCCGAGCAGTACTTC,CASSQVAGVSEQYF
few,TRBV7-2,TRBJ2-1,NA,TGTGCCAGCAGCCCAGGACCGAATGAGCAGTTCTTC,CASSPGPNEQFF
NA,TRBV18,TRBJ1-2,TRBD1,TGTGCCAGCTCCCGGGGACAGCCTGCCTATGGCTACACCTTC,CASSRGQPAYGYTF
many,TRBV12-3/TRBV12-4,TRBJ1-2,TRBD1,TGTGCCAGCAGTTTTCCCCGACAGGGAAGGAGCTATGGCTACACCTTC,CASSFPRQGRSYGYTF
NA,TRBV29-1,TRBJ2-1,NA,TGCAGCGTGACGGAAAACAGGGGACTCTCCTACAATGAGCAGTTCTTC,CSVTENRGLSYNEQFF
many,TRBV7-6,TRBJ2-6,NA,TGTGCCAGCAGCTTATACCCCCGGGGAGGGGCCAACGTCCTGACTTTC,CASSLYPRGGANVLTF
NA,TRBV7-3,TRBJ2-1,NA,TGTGCCAGCAGCTTACCCATTCCTAGATCCGAGCAGTTCTTC,CASSLPIPRSEQFF
NA,TRBV7-9,TRBJ2-3,NA,TGTGCCAGCAGCTTAGCGCAAACTTCGGATACGCAGTATTTT,CASSLAQTSDTQYF
few,TRBV3-1,TRBJ2-3,TRBD1,TGTGCCAGCAGCCAAGGCACAGGGGCTAGCACAGATACGCAGTATTTT,CASSQGTGASTDTQYF
NA,TRBV29-1,TRBJ2-2,NA,TGCAGCGCTGTAAAACAGGAATATCTCGGGGAGCTGTTTTTT,CSAVKQEYLGELFF
few,TRBV10-3,TRBJ1-3,NA,TGTGCCATCAAGGGAAGGGTCTCTGGAAACACCATATATTTT,CAIKGRVSGNTIYF
few,TRBV6-6,TRBJ1-1,NA,TGTGCCAGCAGTTACTGGGGGGCCGAAGCTTTCTTT,CASSYWGAEAFF
many,TRBV5-4,TRBJ2-4,TRBD2,TGTGCCAGCAGCTCCGGACTAGCGGGAGCCAAAAACATTCAGTACTTC,CASSSGLAGAKNIQYF
few,TRBV7-9,TRBJ1-1,NA,TGTGCCAGCAGCTTATACAGGGAGAACACTGAAGCTTTCTTT,CASSLYRENTEAFF
NA,TRBV20-1,TRBJ2-7,NA,TGCAGTGCTACCCTAGACAGTGCCTCCTACGAGCAGTACTTC,CSATLDSASYEQYF
few,TRBV4-2,TRBJ2-3,NA,TGTGCCAGCAGCCAAGATTTAGGGTCCCCTACTGTCACAGATACGCAGTATTTT,CASSQDLGSPTVTDTQYF
few,TRBV5-1,TRBJ2-3,NA,TGCGCCAGCAGCTTGGAAGTCAGGGAGATGGATACGCAGTATTTT,CASSLEVREMDTQYF
many,TRBV28,TRBJ2-5,NA,TGTGCCAGCAGCCGAAGAGGGTTCCGATCCCAGACCCAGTACTTC,CASSRRGFRSQTQYF
NA,TRBV6-2/TRBV6-3,TRBJ1-5,NA,TGTGCCAGCAAACCGTTCAATCAGCCCCAGCATTTT,CASKPFNQPQHF
NA,TRBV28,TRBJ2-4,NA,TGTGCCAGCAGTTTAGCCTCCCTCCTAGCCAAAAACATTCAGTACTTC,CASSLASLLAKNIQYF